The clone carrying this T cell receptor beta chain was found a few times. The data belong to a study of regulatory T cells in long-lasting Graves disease. According to the study, TCR beta libraries were built with iRepertoire HTBI primers and CDR3-region Arm-PCR. Authors' methods: Identified across the samples were 62 TRBV segments and 14 TRBJ segments. In TCRdb, the multiplex PCR reads were re-called with MiXCR into one record per CDR3 protein. The V and J calls and clone size are TCRdb's, not the authors'. The data contain 310,000 or so distinct CDR3 sequences, roughly a fifth of them seen just once; the ten biggest clones take up more than 50%. Time point noted: persistent/refractory GD, antithyroid drugs over 5 years with positive TRAb. The authors made the TCR library using RNA they extracted from PBMCs. CDR3 size: 13 residues. Germline V gene lookup returns CDR1 LGHDT and CDR2 YNNKEL (reference sequence).

The sequence was obtained from a female donor with Graves disease. The sequencing used peripheral blood mononuclear cells (PBMCs), collected when the disease was refractory, from a patient treated with antithyroid drugs. The rearrangement links TRBV3-1 to TRBJ2-3; unclear D gene. The end of the DNA fits TRBJ2-1 better, so the J call may be wrong. The chain's CDR3 is CASSPSGRNEQFF. The CDR3 coding sequence is TGTGCCAGCAGTCCCTCTGGCAGAAATGAGCAGTTCTTC.